What follows are 18 T cell receptor beta chains derived from one specimen sequenced in a study of OX40 agonist ivuxolimab in advanced cancers. The protocol was immunoSEQ multiplex PCR, while the TCRdb copy is restricted to in-frame clones and leaves out a portion. The table lists under 140,000 clones, about nine tenths of them singletons. Here the sequenced sample was CD4+ or CD8+ T cells sorted from blood, taken in a trial of the OX40 agonist ivuxolimab. These receptors were obtained from an adult with an advanced solid tumor such as melanoma, head and neck, liver or kidney cancer.

This clone was seen only once. CDR3 bases: TGTGCCTGGAGGCAACCTGGGACACCGGGGACCTACGAGCAGTACTTC. This encodes CAWRQPGTPGTYEQYF. The chain couples TRBV30 to TRBJ2-7; TRBD1 might be the D (6 bases). V lost 3 bases to trimming and J lost 2 bases, with 20 bases between them. Germline CDR1 GTSNPN, CDR2 SVGIG (reference sequence). This CDR3 contains 16 residues.

J is TRBJ2-3 and V is TRBV19; D is ambiguous. The CDR3 is made up of 13 amino acids. The germline gives CDR1 LNHDA, CDR2 SQIVND (reference sequence). V gave up 2 bases and J gave up 6 bases, with 9 bases separating them. The CDR3 sequence: CASSISGADTQYF. CDR3 sequence (DNA): TGTGCCAGTAGTATATCAGGTGCTGATACGCAGTATTTT.

This chain uses TRBV19 with TRBJ2-5, with D unclear. The CDR3 covers 13 residues. The ends were cut back, 3 bases at V and 7 bases at J, with 12 bases in the middle. Germline V gene lookup returns CDR1 LNHDA and CDR2 SQIVND (reference sequence). The CDR3 loop reads CASSIHDSGTQYF. The CDR3 DNA is TGTGCCAGTAGTATTCATGATTCAGGGACCCAGTACTTC.

The V gene is TRBV19, the J gene TRBJ2-1, with D perhaps matching TRBD1 or TRBD2 (5 bases each). Trimming cost V 5 bases and J 15 bases, with 23 bases left between them. Germline V gene sequence: CDR1 LNHDA, CDR2 SQIVND (reference sequence). The CDR3 extends over 14 amino acids. CDR3 coding DNA: TGTGCCAGTAGTTCCTCCGGGACGCGATTTCGTCGGTTCTTC. Encoded protein: CASSSSGTRFRRFF.

The chain couples TRBV30 to TRBJ1-1; weak D call: TRBD1 (5 bases). CDR1 is GTSNPN and CDR2 is SVGIG in the germline V gene (reference sequence). The CDR3 is 12 amino acids. Trimming left V 7 bases short and J 6 bases short, with 15 bases between. CDR3 amino acids: CAYKRRQSEAFF. Written as DNA, the CDR3 is TGTGCCTACAAACGTAGACAGTCTGAAGCTTTCTTT.

V gene TRBV5-4 combines with J gene TRBJ2-5, with 9 bases identical to TRBD2. The V gene's germline CDR1 is SGHNT and CDR2 YYREEE (reference sequence). V was pared by 0 bases and J by 1 base, with 7 bases of the junction left unmatched. This CDR3 comprises 17 residues. CDR3 protein: CASSLGAGGIVQETQYF. DNA of the CDR3: TGTGCCAGCAGCTTGGGAGCGGGGGGAATAGTCCAAGAGACCCAGTACTTC.

The rearrangement joins TRBV7-2 to TRBJ2-7; D might be TRBD2 (5 bases). The CDR3 is 14 amino acids. The germline V and J ends were trimmed by 3 bases and 3 bases, with 12 bases remaining between them. In germline, CDR1 is SGHTA, CDR2 FQGNSA. The CDR3 DNA is TGTGCCAGCAGCTTTCCTCCGGGGTTCTACGAGCAGTACTTC. Its translation: CASSFPPGFYEQYF.

The chain recombines TRBV5-5 with TRBJ1-1; D ambiguous. Germline assignment: CDR1 SGHKS and CDR2 YYEKEE (reference sequence). Trimming pared 6 bases from V and 1 base from J, leaving 10 bases between. The CDR3 covers 13 residues. The CDR3 sequence: CASNRERNTEAFF. As DNA, the CDR3 is TGTGCCAGCAACCGGGAGAGGAACACTGAAGCTTTCTTT.

This chain uses TRBV30 with TRBJ1-1; possible D gene TRBD1, 6 bases. V was trimmed by 3 bases and J by 0 bases, leaving 8 bases between them. This CDR3 is 13 amino acids long. CDR1 GTSNPN and CDR2 SVGIG come from the germline V gene (reference sequence). The CDR3 region is CAWRGGMNTEAFF. The CDR3 DNA sequence: TGTGCCTGGAGAGGGGGGATGAACACTGAAGCTTTCTTT.

The chain carries TRBV10-3 and TRBJ2-7; D is uncertain. This CDR3 region has 11 residues. Per germline, CDR1 ENHRY and CDR2 SYGVKD. Deletions cut 7 bases from V and 5 bases from J, with 9 bases between. DNA of the CDR3: TGTGCCATCACGGACGGCCACGAGCAGTACTTC. Translation: CAITDGHEQYF.

The rearrangement links TRBV7-2 to TRBJ2-1; no clear D gene. V dropped 2 bases and J dropped 5 bases, with 10 bases sitting between them. This CDR3 contains 14 residues. Germline CDR1 and CDR2: SGHTA and FQGNSA. CDR3 residues: CASSLSWSNNEQFF. CDR3 bases: TGTGCCAGCAGCTTATCCTGGTCCAACAATGAGCAGTTCTTC.

This chain joins TRBV5-1 and TRBJ1-4; no firm D call. CDR3 length: 15 residues. The germline CDR1 and CDR2 sequences are SGHRS and YFSETQ. V lost 1 base, J lost 3 bases, and 10 bases lay in between. This CDR3 is CASSLIPTANEKLFF. The CDR3 DNA is TGCGCCAGCAGCTTGATACCGACGGCTAATGAAAAACTGTTTTTT.

This chain joins TRBV15 and TRBJ1-4; D is unresolved. CDR1 LNHNV and CDR2 YYDKDF come from the germline V gene (reference sequence). The CDR3 loop spans 12 amino acids. Trimming cost V 7 bases and J 0 bases, with 3 bases left between them. The CDR3 nucleotides are TGTGCCACCAAAGCAACTAATGAAAAACTGTTTTTT. It is translated as CATKATNEKLFF.

The V and J genes are TRBV5-1 and TRBJ1-4, with D unresolved. V was clipped by 0 bases and J by 8 bases, with 8 bases between them. Germline V gene lookup returns CDR1 SGHRS and CDR2 YFSETQ. The CDR3 runs to 13 residues. CDR3 loop: CASSLGASEKLFF. CDR3 in DNA: TGCGCCAGCAGCTTGGGGGCTTCAGAAAAACTGTTTTTT. Looking up the rest from reference TRBV5-1 and TRBJ1-4 gives the full variable domain: KAGVTQTPRYLIKTRGQQVTLSCSPISGHRSVSWYQQTPGQGLQFLFEYFSETQRNKGNFPGRFSGRQFSNSRSEMNVSTLELGDSALYLCASSLGASEKLFFGSGTQLSVL.

The V call is TRBV19, the J call TRBJ1-5; D is uncertain. V gave up 9 bases and J gave up 0 bases, with 15 bases separating them. Germline values: CDR1 LNHDA, CDR2 SQIVND (reference sequence). The CDR3 loop spans 15 amino acids. CDR3 sequence reads: CASTWAPYSNQPQHF. CDR3 nucleotide sequence: TGTGCCAGCACTTGGGCACCTTATAGCAATCAGCCCCAGCATTTT.

The rearrangement joins TRBV9 to TRBJ2-4, with D perhaps TRBD1 (6 bases). Trimming took 0 bases from V and 6 from J, leaving 10 bases between them. Germline assignment: CDR1 SGDLS and CDR2 YYNGEE. The CDR3 totals 14 residues. DNA for the CDR3: TGTGCCAGCAGCGTAGGGACAGAGTTAAACATTCAGTACTTC. Translation gives CASSVGTELNIQYF.

The V gene is TRBV11-2, the J gene TRBJ1-1; tentative D call: TRBD1 (5 bases). V was trimmed by 3 bases and J by 4 bases, leaving 12 bases between them. The CDR3 extends over 14 amino acids. In germline, CDR1 is SGHAT, CDR2 FQNNGV. CDR3 loop: CASSLDQGRTEAFF. In DNA, the CDR3 is TGTGCCAGCAGCTTGGACCAGGGTCGCACTGAAGCTTTCTTT.

As to this clone: One end of the junction varies from germline; a read error may be responsible. This chain links TRBV5-1 with TRBJ1-5; D remains unclear. Germline CDR1 and CDR2: SGHRS and YFSETQ. The CDR3 runs to 15 residues. The CDR3 DNA is TGCGCCAGCAGATTGGACGCAGATAGCAATCAGCCCCAGCATTTT. Amino acids: CASRLDADSNQPQHF.